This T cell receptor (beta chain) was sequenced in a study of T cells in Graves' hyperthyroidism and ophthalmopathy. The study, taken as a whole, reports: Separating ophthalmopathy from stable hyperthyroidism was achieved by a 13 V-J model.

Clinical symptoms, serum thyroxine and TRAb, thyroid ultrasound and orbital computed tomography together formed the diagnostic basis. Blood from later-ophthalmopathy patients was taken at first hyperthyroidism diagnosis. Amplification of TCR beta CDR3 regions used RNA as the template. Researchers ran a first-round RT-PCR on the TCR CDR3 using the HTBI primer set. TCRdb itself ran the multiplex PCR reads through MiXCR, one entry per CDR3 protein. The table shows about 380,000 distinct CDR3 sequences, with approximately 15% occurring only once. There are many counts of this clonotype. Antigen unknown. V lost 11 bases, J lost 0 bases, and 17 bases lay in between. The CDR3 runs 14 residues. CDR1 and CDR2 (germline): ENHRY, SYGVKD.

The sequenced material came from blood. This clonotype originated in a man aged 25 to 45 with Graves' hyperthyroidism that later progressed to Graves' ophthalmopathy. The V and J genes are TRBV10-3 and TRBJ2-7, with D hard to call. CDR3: CAARALDVSYEQYF. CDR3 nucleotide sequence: TGTGCCGCCCGCGCCCTGGACGTCTCCTACGAGCAGTACTTC.